This TCR beta chain derives from a study of molecular identifiers for immune sequencing clone quantification. Sorting selected naive CD8 T cells with a CD8+CD4-CCR7+CD45RA+ phenotype. Study-level findings and limits: Clonotypes topping 20 RNA copies carried over 97% of effector molecules but under 1% of naive ones. Among about a million naive cells, spiked Jurkat TCR RNA from a single cell was reportedly detectable.

This clonotype was seen repeatedly, ten times or more. The antigen remains undetermined. Bulk TCR libraries used previously described methods and listed TCR primers. Each CDR3 protein is one row after TCRdb ran MiXCR on the PCR reads. The table shows 45,000 to 65,000 distinct CDR3 sequences, with approximately 26% occurring only once. The sequence came from a human donor in good health. Some libraries in this study had Jurkat cell RNA spiked in. The material sequenced was naive CD8+ T cells from blood, with Jurkat cell RNA spiked in. Sample subset: FACS-sorted CD8+CD4-CCR7+CD45RA+ naive T cells.

CDR3 coding DNA: TGTGCCAGCAGCCTAACTCCTTACAATGAGCAGTTCTTC. Translated: CASSLTPYNEQFF. This sequence joins TRBV7-2 and TRBJ2-1, with D hard to call. The V end lost 5 bases, the J end lost 4 bases, and 9 bases lay between the germline ends. This CDR3 comprises 13 residues. CDR1 is SGHTA and CDR2 is FQGNSA in the germline V gene.